The clone carrying this T cell receptor beta chain has just a few counts. This CDR3 has 18 residues. V dropped 0 bases and J dropped 0 bases, with 17 bases sitting between them. In germline, CDR1 is LNHDA, CDR2 SQIVND (reference sequence). Clones were read by immunoSEQ multiplex PCR, and TCRdb kept only the in-frame ones, dropping some. The table lists 100,000 to 150,000 clones, 85% to 90% of them singletons. This record comes from a study of cytomegalovirus exposure and HLA in healthy donors. V and J are TRBV19 and TRBJ1-2, with no clear D. The sample comprised PBMCs. The clonotype comes from a woman aged 18-29 years in good health and CMV-seronegative. CDR3 DNA: TGTGCCAGTAGTATAGATCCAAGGATGATACTAGCTAACTATGGCTACACCTTC. This sequence encodes CASSIDPRMILANYGYTF.